This record looks at one T cell receptor beta chain sequence and its context. Its antigen is as yet unknown. A second PCR, run for about 7 to 11 cycles, used a sample-barcoded 5' primer plus a J-beta primer mix. Each CDR3 protein is one row after TCRdb ran MiXCR on the 5' RACE reads. The profile shows about 1 million distinct CDR3 sequences, more than 35% of them singletons. These data are taken from a study of blood T cells in healthy people across ages. Notes on the study in general: Measured against age, TCR beta diversity per million T cells decreased in a roughly linear manner.

Specimen: blood. The TCR sequence derives from a woman aged 60-75 years in good health.

The CDR3 DNA is TGTGCCAGCAGCCTACGGACGGGGTTTACGGAGCAGTTCTTC. Its protein product is CASSLRTGFTEQFF. V usage is TRBV9 and J usage is TRBJ2-1; perhaps TRBD2 as D (5 bases). The CDR3 runs to 14 residues. V dropped 4 bases and J dropped 10 bases, with 18 bases sitting between them. CDR1 is SGDLS, CDR2 YYNGEE, per germline.